The rows below give T cell receptor beta chains drawn from one sample of a study of blood T cell repertoires in COVID-19. Some clones are missing from TCRdb's copy, which holds only in-frame ones; the method was immunoSEQ multiplex PCR. The top ten hold under 9.5% of the sample, which has about 250,000 clones, about 89% seen once. Sequencing input: PBMCs or T cells enriched from blood (not recorded which). Receptors were obtained from a man aged 40-49 years who had recovered from COVID-19. CDR3s include the opening cysteine and the closing phenylalanine or tryptophan. A D gene is named only where the DNA matches it firmly. Size is stated for part of the rows, as once, few or many counts, or as a class when the clone is expanded.

V: TRBV15
size: -
J: TRBJ1-1
D: -
DNA: TGTGCCACCAGCAGAGATCGTACAACTGAAGCTTTCTTT
CDR3: CATSRDRTTEAFF

V: TRBV28
size: -
J: TRBJ2-7
D: -
DNA: TGTGCCAGCAGTGTCGGACAAACGAGCTCCTACGAGCAGTACTTC
CDR3: CASSVGQTSSYEQYF

V: TRBV6-5
size: -
J: TRBJ1-2
D: -
DNA: TGTGCCAGCAGACACACCGGGACTAACTATGGCTACACCTTC
CDR3: CASRHTGTNYGYTF

V: TRBV5-4
size: -
J: TRBJ1-1
D: TRBD1
DNA: TGTGCCAGCAGCTTCACAGGGGTCACTGAAGCTTTCTTT
CDR3: CASSFTGVTEAFF

V: TRBV10-3
size: -
J: TRBJ2-7
D: -
DNA: TGTGCCATCAGTGAGTCGTCAGGGGGGACCTACGAGCAGTACTTC
CDR3: CAISESSGGTYEQYF

V: TRBV27
size: -
J: TRBJ2-2
D: -
DNA: TGTGCCAGCCGCCCGGGGACGAACACCGGGGAGCTGTTTTTT
CDR3: CASRPGTNTGELFF

V: TRBV7-3
size: -
J: TRBJ1-2
D: TRBD1
DNA: TGTGCCAGCAGGGCGACAGGGGGCGATATCGATGGCTACACCTTC
CDR3: CASRATGGDIDGYTF

V: TRBV16
size: -
J: TRBJ2-3
D: TRBD2
DNA: TGTGCCAGCAGCCACCGCGCAGAGGCGCGGGGGAAGGATACGCAGTATTTT
CDR3: CASSHRAEARGKDTQYF

V: TRBV3-1/TRBV3-2
size: -
J: TRBJ2-2
D: TRBD1
DNA: TGTGCCAGCAGCCGGGGTGGACAGGGATCCAGCGGGGAGCTGTTTTTT
CDR3: CASSRGGQGSSGELFF

V: TRBV9
size: -
J: TRBJ2-3
D: TRBD2
DNA: TGTGCCAGCAGCCCCGGGGGACTAGCGGGAAGCCGAGATACGCAGTATTTT
CDR3: CASSPGGLAGSRDTQYF

V: TRBV6-2/TRBV6-3
size: -
J: TRBJ2-3
D: -
DNA: TGTGCCAGCAGTTACCTGGGCGGCACAGATACGCAGTATTTT
CDR3: CASSYLGGTDTQYF

V: TRBV29-1
size: once
J: TRBJ2-3
D: -
DNA: TGCAGCGCAGCCGGGTACCGCAGGGCTAGCACAGATACGCAGTATTTT
CDR3: CSAAGYRRASTDTQYF

V: TRBV30
size: -
J: TRBJ1-5
D: -
DNA: TGTGCCTGGAGTGCAGCAGGATATCAGCCCCAGCATTTT
CDR3: CAWSAAGYQPQHF

V: TRBV30
size: -
J: TRBJ2-1
D: -
DNA: TGTGCCTGCCCCCTGGGCCCGAGCTCCTACAATGAGCAGTTCTTC
CDR3: CACPLGPSSYNEQFF

V: TRBV6-2/TRBV6-3
size: -
J: TRBJ1-5
D: -
DNA: TGTGCCAGCAGTTACTCGACGGCAGGGGTGCGACAGCCCCAGCATTTT
CDR3: CASSYSTAGVRQPQHF

V: TRBV7-9
size: -
J: TRBJ1-2
D: -
DNA: TGTGCCAGCAGCTTAGCCGGGGTAACAGGGTTCTCCGGTGGCTACACCTTC
CDR3: CASSLAGVTGFSGGYTF

V: TRBV6-1
size: few
J: TRBJ1-5
D: -
DNA: TGTGCCAGCAGTGAGGCGGGGGGCGACCAGCCCCAGCATTTT
CDR3: CASSEAGGDQPQHF

V: TRBV6-5
size: -
J: TRBJ1-3
D: -
DNA: TGTGCCACGTCCACAGTGCTCTCTGGAAACACCATATATTTT
CDR3: CATSTVLSGNTIYF

V: TRBV25-1
size: -
J: TRBJ2-2
D: TRBD2
DNA: TGTGCCAGCAGAGAAGGCGGGAGGGCCGACACCGGGGAGCTGTTTTTT
CDR3: CASREGGRADTGELFF

V: TRBV19
size: -
J: TRBJ2-1
D: TRBD1
DNA: TGTGCCAGTAGCACCGGGACAGGTCCCAACAATGAGCAGTTCTTC
CDR3: CASSTGTGPNNEQFF

V: TRBV7-2
size: -
J: TRBJ2-3
D: TRBD2
DNA: TGTGCCAGCAGTCCCGAGGGGCTAGCGGGAGGGCCGAGCACAGATACGCAGTATTTT
CDR3: CASSPEGLAGGPSTDTQYF

V: TRBV4-1
size: -
J: TRBJ2-6
D: TRBD2
DNA: TGCGCCAGCAGCCTAACTAGCGGGGGTCTTTCTGGGGCCAACGTCCTGACTTTC
CDR3: CASSLTSGGLSGANVLTF

V: TRBV20-1
size: -
J: TRBJ1-2
D: -
DNA: TGCAGTGCTCCCAGTTACTATGGCTACACCTTC
CDR3: CSAPSYYGYTF

V: TRBV7-3
size: -
J: TRBJ2-6
D: -
DNA: TGTGCCAGCAGCTTAACTGGGGGAGGATCCTCTGGGGCCAACGTCCTGACTTTC
CDR3: CASSLTGGGSSGANVLTF